In its sample, the clone carrying this TCR beta chain was seen many times. Its antigen is not identified. The CDR3 sequence is 15 residues long. CDR1 and CDR2 from the germline V gene are SGHDT and YYEEEE. Trimming stripped 4 bases from V and 3 bases from J, with 15 bases between. This entry is derived from a study of neurological immune-mediated disorders. Study-wide points: Private repertoires in all groups were suggested, as expanded clones shared no CDR3 amino acid sequences across subjects.

The authors made cDNA by 5'RACE with 10-nucleotide random UMIs. TCRdb reprocessed the 5' RACE reads with MiXCR, giving one entry per CDR3 protein. The data hold under 80,000 distinct CDR3 sequences, with less than 15% observed a single time. The rearrangement links TRBV5-6 to TRBJ2-3; TRBD2 might be the D (5 bases). The sample was PBMCs. The clonotype comes from a woman between 45 and 60 years old in good health. The CDR3 here is CASSPLGRGTDTQYF. CDR3 nucleotides: TGTGCCAGCAGCCCCTTAGGGAGAGGTACAGATACGCAGTATTTT.